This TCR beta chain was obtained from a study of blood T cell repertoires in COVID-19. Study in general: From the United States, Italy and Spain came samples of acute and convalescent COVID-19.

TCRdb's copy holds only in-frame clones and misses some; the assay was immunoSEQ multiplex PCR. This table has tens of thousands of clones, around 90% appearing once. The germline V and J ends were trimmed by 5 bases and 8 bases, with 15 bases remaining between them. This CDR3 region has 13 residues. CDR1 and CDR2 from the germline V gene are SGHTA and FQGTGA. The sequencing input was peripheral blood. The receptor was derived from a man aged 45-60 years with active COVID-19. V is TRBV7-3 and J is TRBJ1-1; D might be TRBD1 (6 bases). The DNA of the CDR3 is TGTGCCAGCAGCCTCTTAGGGGGATCCGAAGCTTTCTTT. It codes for CASSLLGGSEAFF.